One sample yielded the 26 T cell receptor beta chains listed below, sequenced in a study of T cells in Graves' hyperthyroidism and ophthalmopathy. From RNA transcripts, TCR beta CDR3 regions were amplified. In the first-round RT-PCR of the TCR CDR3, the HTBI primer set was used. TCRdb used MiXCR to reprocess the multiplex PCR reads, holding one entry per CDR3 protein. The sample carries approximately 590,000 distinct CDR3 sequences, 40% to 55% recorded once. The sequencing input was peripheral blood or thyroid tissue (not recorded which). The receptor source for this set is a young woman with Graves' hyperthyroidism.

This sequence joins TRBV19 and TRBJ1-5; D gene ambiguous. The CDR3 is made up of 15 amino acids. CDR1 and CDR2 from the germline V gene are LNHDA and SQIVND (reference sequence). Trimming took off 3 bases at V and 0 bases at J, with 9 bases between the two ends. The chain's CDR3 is CASSMMGYSNQPQHF. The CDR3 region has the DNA TGTGCCAGTAGTATGATGGGTTATAGCAATCAGCCCCAGCATTTT.

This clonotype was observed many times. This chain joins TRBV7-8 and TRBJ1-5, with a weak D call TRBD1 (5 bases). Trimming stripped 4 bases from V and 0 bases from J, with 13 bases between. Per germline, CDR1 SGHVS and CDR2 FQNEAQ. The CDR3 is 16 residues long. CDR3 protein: CASSSRQGYSNQPQHF. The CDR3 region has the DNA TGTGCCAGCAGCTCTCGCCAGGGCTATAGCAATCAGCCCCAGCATTTT.

The CDR3 bases are TGTGCCAGCAGCTTGACCCGGGGCGGGACAGGGTATTTTGGAAAACTGTTTTTT. Translation gives CASSLTRGGTGYFGKLFF. The V call is TRBV6-1, the J call TRBJ1-4, with 9 bases aligning to TRBD1. Trimming at V came to 6 bases and at J to 10 bases, leaving 21 bases not matched to a gene. Germline CDR1 reads MNHNS; CDR2 reads SASEGT. The CDR3 runs to 18 residues.

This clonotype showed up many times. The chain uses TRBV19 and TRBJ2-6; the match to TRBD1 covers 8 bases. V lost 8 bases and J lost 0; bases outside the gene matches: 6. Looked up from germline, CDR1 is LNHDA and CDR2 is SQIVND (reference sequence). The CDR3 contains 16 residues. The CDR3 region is CASGDRLTSGANVLTF. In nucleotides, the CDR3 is TGTGCCAGTGGGGACAGGCTCACCTCTGGGGCCAACGTCCTGACTTTC.

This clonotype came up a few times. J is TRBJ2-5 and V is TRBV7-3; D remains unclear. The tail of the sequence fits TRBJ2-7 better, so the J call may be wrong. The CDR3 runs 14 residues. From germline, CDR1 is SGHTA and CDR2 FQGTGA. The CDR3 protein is CASSLIGLRHEQYF. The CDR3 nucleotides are TGTGCCAGCAGCTTAATAGGGTTACGCCACGAGCAGTACTTC.

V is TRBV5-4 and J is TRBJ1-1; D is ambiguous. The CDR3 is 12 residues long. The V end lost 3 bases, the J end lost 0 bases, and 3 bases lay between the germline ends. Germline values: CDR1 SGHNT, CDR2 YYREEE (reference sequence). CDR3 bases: TGTGCCAGCAGCTGGGTGAACACTGAAGCTTTCTTT. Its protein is CASSWVNTEAFF. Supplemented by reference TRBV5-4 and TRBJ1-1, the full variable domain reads ETGVTQSPTHLIKTRGQQVTLRCSSQSGHNTVSWYQQALGQGPQFIFQYYREEENGRGNFPPRFSGLQFPNYSSELNVNALELDDSALYLCASSWVNTEAFFGQGTRLTVV.

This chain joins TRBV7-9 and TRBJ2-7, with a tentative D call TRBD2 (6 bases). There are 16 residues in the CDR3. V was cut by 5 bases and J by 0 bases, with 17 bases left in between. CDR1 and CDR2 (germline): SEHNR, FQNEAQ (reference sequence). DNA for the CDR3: TGTGCCAGCAGCCAAGATGGGGGACTCACCTCCTACGAGCAGTACTTC. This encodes CASSQDGGLTSYEQYF.

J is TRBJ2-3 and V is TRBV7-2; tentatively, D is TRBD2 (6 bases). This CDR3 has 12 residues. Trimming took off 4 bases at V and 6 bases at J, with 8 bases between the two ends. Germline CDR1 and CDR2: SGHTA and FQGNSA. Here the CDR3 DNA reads TGTGCCAGCAGCTCAGGGAGGGATACGCAGTATTTT. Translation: CASSSGRDTQYF.

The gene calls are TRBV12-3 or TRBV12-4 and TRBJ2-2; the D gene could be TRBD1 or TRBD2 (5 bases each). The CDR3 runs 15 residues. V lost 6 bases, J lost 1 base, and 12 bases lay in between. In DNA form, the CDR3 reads TGTGCCAGCAGGCCCAGGGACCTGAACACCGGGGAGCTGTTTTTT. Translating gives CASRPRDLNTGELFF.

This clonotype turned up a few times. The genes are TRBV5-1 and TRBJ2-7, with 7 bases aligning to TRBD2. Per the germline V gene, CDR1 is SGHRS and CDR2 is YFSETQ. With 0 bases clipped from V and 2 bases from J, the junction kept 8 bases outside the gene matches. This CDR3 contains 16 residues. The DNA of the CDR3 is TGCGCCAGCAGCTTGGTTCTAGCGGAATCTACCTACGAGCAGTACTTC. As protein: CASSLVLAESTYEQYF.

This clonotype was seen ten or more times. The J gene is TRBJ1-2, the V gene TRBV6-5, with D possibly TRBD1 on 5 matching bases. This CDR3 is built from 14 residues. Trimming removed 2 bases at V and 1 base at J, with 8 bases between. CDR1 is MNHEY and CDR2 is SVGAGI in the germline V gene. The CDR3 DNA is TGTGCCAGCAGTTACCTTCAGGGTAACTATGGCTACACCTTC. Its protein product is CASSYLQGNYGYTF.

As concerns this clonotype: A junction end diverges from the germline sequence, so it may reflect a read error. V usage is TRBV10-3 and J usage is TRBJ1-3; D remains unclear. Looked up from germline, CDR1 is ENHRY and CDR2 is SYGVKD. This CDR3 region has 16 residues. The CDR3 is CASSNQRRASGNTIYF. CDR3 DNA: TGTGCCAGCAGTAATCAGCGCCGCGCGTCTGGAAACACCATATATTTT.

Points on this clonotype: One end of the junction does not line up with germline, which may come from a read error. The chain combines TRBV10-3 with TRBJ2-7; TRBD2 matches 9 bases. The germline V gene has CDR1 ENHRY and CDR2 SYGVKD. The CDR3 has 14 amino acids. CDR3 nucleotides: TGTGCCAGCAGAGATAGCGGGGGAACCTATGAGCAGTACTTC. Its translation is CASRDSGGTYEQYF.

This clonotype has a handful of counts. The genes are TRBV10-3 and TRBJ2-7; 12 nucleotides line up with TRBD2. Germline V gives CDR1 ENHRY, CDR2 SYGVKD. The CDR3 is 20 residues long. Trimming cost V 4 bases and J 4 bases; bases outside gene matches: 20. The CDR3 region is CAISVKPGGRPGLAGYEQYF. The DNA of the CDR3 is TGTGCCATCAGTGTCAAGCCAGGGGGCAGACCGGGACTAGCGGGTTACGAGCAGTACTTC.

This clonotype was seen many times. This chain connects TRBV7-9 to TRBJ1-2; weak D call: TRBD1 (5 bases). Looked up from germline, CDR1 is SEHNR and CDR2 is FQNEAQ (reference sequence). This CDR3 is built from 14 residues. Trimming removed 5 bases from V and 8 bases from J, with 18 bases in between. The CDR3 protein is CASSLSGGRSGYTF. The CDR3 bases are TGTGCCAGCAGCCTCTCGGGGGGTAGAAGCGGCTACACCTTC. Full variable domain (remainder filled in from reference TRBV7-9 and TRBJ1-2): DTGVSQNPRHKITKRGQNVTFRCDPISEHNRLYWYRQTLGQGPEFLTYFQNEAQLEKSRLLSDRFSAERPKGSFSTLEIQRTEQGDSAMYLCASSLSGGRSGYTFGSGTRLTVV.

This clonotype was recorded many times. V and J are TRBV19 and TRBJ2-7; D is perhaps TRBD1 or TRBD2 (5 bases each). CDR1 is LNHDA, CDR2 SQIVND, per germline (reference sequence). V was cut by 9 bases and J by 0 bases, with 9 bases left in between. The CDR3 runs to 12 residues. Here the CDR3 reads CASGTGSYEQYF. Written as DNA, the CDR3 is TGTGCCAGCGGGACGGGCTCCTACGAGCAGTACTTC.

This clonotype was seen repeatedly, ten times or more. CDR3 coding DNA: TGTGCCAGCAGTTCAAGCAACTATGGCTACACCTTC. Its protein product is CASSSSNYGYTF. This rearrangement joins TRBV7-2 to TRBJ1-2; unclear D gene. Per germline, CDR1 SGHTA and CDR2 FQGNSA. V was pared by 6 bases and J by 2 bases, with 7 bases between. This CDR3 comprises 12 residues.

Written as DNA, the CDR3 is TGTGCCAGCAGCTTATTACAGGGGGCGCTTGGAAACACCATATATTTT. The encoded protein is CASSLLQGALGNTIYF. The gene calls are TRBV7-3 and TRBJ1-3; 9 bases align to TRBD1. V lost 2 bases, J lost 3 bases, and 5 bases stayed unmatched. Germline assignment: CDR1 SGHTA and CDR2 FQGTGA. The CDR3 is 16 residues long.

In DNA, the CDR3 is TGTGCCAGCAGTGGCCGGGAGTCCCGCACAGATACGCAGTATTTT. The encoded protein is CASSGRESRTDTQYF. V gene TRBV2 combines with J gene TRBJ2-3; D possibly corresponds to TRBD2 (6 bases). This CDR3 is 15 amino acids long. V was clipped by 4 bases and J by 1 base, with 12 bases between them. Germline V gene sequence: CDR1 SNHLY, CDR2 FYNNEI.

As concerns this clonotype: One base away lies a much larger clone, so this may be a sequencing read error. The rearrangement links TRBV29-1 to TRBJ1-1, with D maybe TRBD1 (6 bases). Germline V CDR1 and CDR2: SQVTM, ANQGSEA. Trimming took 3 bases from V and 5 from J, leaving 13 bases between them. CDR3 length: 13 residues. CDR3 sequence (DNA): TGCAGCGTTGATCTACGCCAGGGGACTGAAGCTTTCTTT. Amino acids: CSVDLRQGTEAFF.

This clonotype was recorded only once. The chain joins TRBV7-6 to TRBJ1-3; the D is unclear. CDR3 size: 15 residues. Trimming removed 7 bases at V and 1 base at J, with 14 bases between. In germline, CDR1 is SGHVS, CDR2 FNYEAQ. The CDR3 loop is CASKLLTGSGNTIYF. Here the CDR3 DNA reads TGTGCCAGCAAATTACTCACGGGTTCTGGAAACACCATATATTTT.

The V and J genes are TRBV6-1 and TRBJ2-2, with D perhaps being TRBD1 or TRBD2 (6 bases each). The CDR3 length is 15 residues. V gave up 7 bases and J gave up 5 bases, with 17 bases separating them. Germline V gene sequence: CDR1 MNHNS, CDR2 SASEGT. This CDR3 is CASIRGGDGTGELFF. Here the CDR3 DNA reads TGTGCCAGCATCAGGGGCGGGGATGGGACCGGGGAGCTGTTTTTT.

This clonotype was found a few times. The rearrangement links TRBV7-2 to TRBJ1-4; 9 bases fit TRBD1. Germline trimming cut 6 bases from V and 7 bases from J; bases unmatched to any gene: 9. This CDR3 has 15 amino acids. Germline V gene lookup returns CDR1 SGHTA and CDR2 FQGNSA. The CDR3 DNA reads TGTGCCAGCAGTCCATACAGGGGGCGGAGTGAAAAACTGTTTTTT. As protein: CASSPYRGRSEKLFF.

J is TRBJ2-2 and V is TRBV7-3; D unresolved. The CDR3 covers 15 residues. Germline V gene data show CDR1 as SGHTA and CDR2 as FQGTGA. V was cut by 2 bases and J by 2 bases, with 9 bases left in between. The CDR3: CASSLAIANTGELFF. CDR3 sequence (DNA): TGTGCCAGCAGCTTAGCAATAGCCAACACCGGGGAGCTGTTTTTT.

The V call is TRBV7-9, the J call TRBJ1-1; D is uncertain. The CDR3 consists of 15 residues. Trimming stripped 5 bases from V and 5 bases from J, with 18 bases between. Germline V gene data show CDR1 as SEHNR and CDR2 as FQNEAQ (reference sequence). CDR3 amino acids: CASSARVKGITEAFF. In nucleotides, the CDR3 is TGTGCCAGCAGCGCCCGGGTGAAAGGAATAACTGAAGCTTTCTTT.

This CDR3 reads CSARPGQYNEQYF. CDR3 DNA sequence: TGCAGTGCCAGACCGGGACAGTACAACGAGCAGTACTTC. The rearrangement joins TRBV20-1 to TRBJ2-7; the match to TRBD1 covers 7 bases. The CDR3 is 13 amino acids. Germline CDR1 reads DFQATT; CDR2 reads SNEGSKA (reference sequence). The V gene end was trimmed by 6 bases and the J gene end by 5 bases; junction bases not matched to a gene: 10.